Many counts were recorded for the clone carrying this T cell receptor (beta chain). Its specificity is unknown. CDR1 and CDR2 (germline): MGHDK, SYGVNS. The CDR3 length is 12 residues. Trimming stripped 5 bases from V and 3 bases from J, with 8 bases between. The sample is drawn from a study of T cells after yellow fever vaccination. Study as a whole: Preparation of fractions with low cell numbers was performed using SMART-Seq v4 Ultra Low Input. Notes on the study in general: Once the booster was given, most primary-vaccination clones reappeared, at about 95% for CD4 and approximately 88% for CD8. There was a possibility that FACS-sorted repertoires contained abundant clonotypes contaminating from the bulk population.

A single record per CDR3 protein comes from TCRdb applying MiXCR to the 5' RACE reads. This table has a few hundred thousand distinct CDR3 sequences, around 6.7% appearing once. The chain combines TRBV25-1 with TRBJ2-7, with D hard to call. The sample in question was CD4+ T cells sorted from PBMCs, obtained on the day of the yellow fever booster vaccination. The receptor was isolated from a man younger than 40 who received the YFV17D yellow fever vaccine. This CDR3 reads CASSWLDYEQYF. As DNA, the CDR3 is TGTGCCAGCAGTTGGTTAGACTACGAGCAGTACTTC.